This T cell receptor beta chain was recovered during a study of blood T cell repertoires in COVID-19. The assay was immunoSEQ multiplex PCR, and TCRdb's table has in-frame clones only and misses some. Among some 250,000 clones listed, approximately 90% were seen once. V lost 3 bases to trimming and J lost 4 bases, with 12 bases between them. The germline V gene encodes CDR1 LGHNA and CDR2 YSLEER. The CDR3 length is 14 residues. Grouping used clinical history reported by participants in a survey and questionnaire. This clone was seen once. The sample was PBMCs or T cells enriched from blood (not recorded which). The genes are TRBV4-3 and TRBJ1-1, with D tentatively TRBD1 (5 bases). This receptor was identified in a human donor in a cohort exposed to, infected with or recovered from COVID-19 (not recorded which). The donor label of this sample is uncertain. In nucleotides, the CDR3 is TGCGCCAGCAGCCAGGTCGGTAGGGGCACTGAAGCTTTCTTT. Protein product: CASSQVGRGTEAFF.